A selection of T cell receptor beta chains follows, all from one sample in a study of T cell changes during pregnancy in multiple sclerosis. Clones were sequenced by immunoSEQ multiplex PCR, and TCRdb holds only the in-frame ones, with some missing. The sample lists roughly 70,000 clones, 85% to 95% occurring once. The sequences come from peripheral blood, collected in the third trimester of pregnancy. The receptors originated from a female donor in good health, enrolled as a control in a pregnancy study. CDR3s include the opening cysteine and the closing phenylalanine or tryptophan. A D gene is named only where the DNA matches it firmly. A row's size may be missing; if present it is once, few, many or a size class.

TRBV6-5	TRBJ1-5	NA	15	few	TGTGCCAGCAGTTACTCGTCAGGGGCTGGTCAGCCCCAGCATTTT	CASSYSSGAGQPQHF
TRBV21-1	TRBJ2-7	NA	19	NA	TGTGCCAGCAGCAAAGCGCACTACACGCTTACAGGGACATTGGACGAGCAGTACTTC	CASSKAHYTLTGTLDEQYF
TRBV19	TRBJ2-3	TRBD2	15	NA	TGTGCCAGTATGGAGCGGGAGACTAGCACAGATACGCAGTATTTT	CASMERETSTDTQYF
TRBV4-1	TRBJ1-2	TRBD1	13	NA	TGCGCCAGCAGCCAAGACCAGGGGGCGGGCTACACCTTC	CASSQDQGAGYTF
TRBV7-7	TRBJ2-1	TRBD1	13	NA	TGTGCCAGCAGCTCGGGACAGGGGAATGAGCAGTTCTTC	CASSSGQGNEQFF
TRBV28	TRBJ1-2	TRBD1	13	NA	TGTGCCAGCAGGCCAGGGACAGGGTCGGGCTACACCTTC	CASRPGTGSGYTF
TRBV27	TRBJ2-7	TRBD2	15	NA	TGTGCCAGCAGTCCACTAGCGGGGGGGCCGGGGGAGCAGTACTTC	CASSPLAGGPGEQYF
TRBV6-1	TRBJ1-2	TRBD1	16	NA	TGTGCCAGCAGTGAAGCCCCGGACAGGGGATTGAATGGCTACACCTTC	CASSEAPDRGLNGYTF
TRBV5-4	TRBJ2-7	NA	15	NA	TGTGCCAGCAGCTTAGGGCGGGGCCCTGCCTACGAGCAGTACTTC	CASSLGRGPAYEQYF
TRBV7-3	TRBJ2-2	NA	15	NA	TGTGCCAGCAGCTCGACAGGCCGAAACACCGGGGAGCTGTTTTTT	CASSSTGRNTGELFF
TRBV19	TRBJ2-2	TRBD1	14	NA	TGTGCCAGTACTCCGGGACAGGGGCCCGGGGAGCTGTTTTTT	CASTPGQGPGELFF
TRBV2	TRBJ2-3	TRBD2	16	NA	TGTGCCAGCAGTGCGAGACTAGCGGGCAGCACAGATACGCAGTATTTT	CASSARLAGSTDTQYF
TRBV6-5	TRBJ2-7	NA	15	NA	TGTGCCAGTAGGAGGGTTACCGAGGGGTCCTACGAGCAGTACTTC	CASRRVTEGSYEQYF
TRBV5-8	TRBJ1-3	TRBD1	11	few	TGTGCCAGCAGCTTAAGCACCGGGACAGCCTTT	CASSLSTGTAF
TRBV28	TRBJ2-7	NA	15	NA	TGTGCCAGCAGATCCACAGGGTTGGGCTCCTACGAGCAGTACTTC	CASRSTGLGSYEQYF
TRBV4-1	TRBJ2-7	TRBD2	15	NA	TGCGCCAGCAGCCCACTCAGCGGGGGGGCTTACGAGCAGTACTTC	CASSPLSGGAYEQYF
TRBV4-1	TRBJ2-5	TRBD1	14	NA	TGCGCCAGCAGCCAAGTAGAGGGGGCCGAGACCCAGTACTTC	CASSQVEGAETQYF
TRBV7-2	TRBJ1-5	NA	13	NA	TGTGCCAGCAGCCAACAGGGTACTCAGCCCCAGCATTTT	CASSQQGTQPQHF
TRBV2	TRBJ2-7	NA	11	NA	TGTGCCAGCAGTGAACGGGAGGAGCAGTACTTC	CASSEREEQYF
TRBV7-9	TRBJ2-2	TRBD2	15	NA	TGTGCCAGCAGCGAGCGGGGGCCCAACACCGGGGAGCTGTTTTTT	CASSERGPNTGELFF
TRBV7-9	TRBJ1-1	NA	14	once	TGTGCCAGCAGCCTAGGATCAGGGATCACTGAAGCTTTCTTT	CASSLGSGITEAFF
TRBV6-1	TRBJ2-1	TRBD1	16	NA	TGTGCCAGCAGTGCCCGACAGGGGCCCCACTACAATGAGCAGTTCTTC	CASSARQGPHYNEQFF
TRBV7-7	TRBJ2-1	TRBD2	16	NA	TGTGCTAGCAGCTTGGGGACTAGCGGGAGCTACAATGAGCAGTTCTTC	CASSLGTSGSYNEQFF
TRBV11-2	TRBJ2-1	TRBD1	14	NA	TGTGCCAGCAGCTCGACAGGGGACCGCAATGAGCAGTTCTTC	CASSSTGDRNEQFF
TRBV7-9	TRBJ2-2	NA	13	NA	TGTGCCAGCAGCTCCAGGGGAACCGGGGAGCTGTTTTTT	CASSSRGTGELFF
TRBV19	TRBJ2-1	TRBD2	15	NA	TGTGCCAGTAGGGAGACTAGCGGAGGTTACAATGAGCAGTTCTTC	CASRETSGGYNEQFF
TRBV14	TRBJ2-1	TRBD1	16	NA	TGTGCCAGCAGCCCTACAGGGGCCCTTTATTACAATGAGCAGTTCTTC	CASSPTGALYYNEQFF
TRBV5-6	TRBJ1-2	NA	13	NA	TGTGCCAGCAGCCTGCCGGGAGCTTATGGCTACACCTTC	CASSLPGAYGYTF
TRBV7-9	TRBJ1-2	NA	13	NA	TGTGCCAGCAGCTCAACCCCCGGGTCAGGCTACACCTTC	CASSSTPGSGYTF
TRBV7-9	TRBJ1-2	NA	13	NA	TGTGCCAGCAGCTTCTCTGCTAACTATGGCTACACCTTC	CASSFSANYGYTF
TRBV5-4	TRBJ1-6	TRBD1	17	once	TGTGCCAGCAGCTTGGGAGGGGGCGTACCTCCTAATTCACCCCTCCACTTT	CASSLGGGVPPNSPLHF
TRBV27	TRBJ2-3	NA	17	NA	TGTGCCAGCAGTACCCTCCCCGTAGTAGTGAATTCAGATACGCAGTATTTT	CASSTLPVVVNSDTQYF
TRBV7-9	TRBJ1-2	NA	15	NA	TGTGCCAGCAGCTTACGGGGGATTCTTAACTATGGCTACACCTTC	CASSLRGILNYGYTF
TRBV29-1	TRBJ1-4	TRBD1	15	NA	TGCAGCGTCTCCGGGACAGGGACTGGCAGTGAAAAACTGTTTTTT	CSVSGTGTGSEKLFF
TRBV11-3	TRBJ2-1	NA	15	few	TGTGCCAGCAGCCTCAGGGTAGGACCCTACAATGAGCAGTTCTTC	CASSLRVGPYNEQFF
TRBV4-3	TRBJ2-3	TRBD2	14	NA	TGCGCCAGCAGCCCAGGGACTAGCGCAGATACGCAGTATTTT	CASSPGTSADTQYF
TRBV7-6	TRBJ1-4	TRBD1	15	NA	TGTGCCAGCAGCGTGGTTCAGGGGGCGATTGAAAAACTGTTTTTT	CASSVVQGAIEKLFF
TRBV5-4	TRBJ1-1	TRBD1	16	NA	TGTGCCAGCAGCTTGGACCCGGGACAGGTGAACACTGAAGCTTTCTTT	CASSLDPGQVNTEAFF
TRBV2	TRBJ2-7	TRBD2	16	once	TGTGCCAGCAGATTGGACAAGCGGGAATGGGTCCACGAGCAGTACTTC	CASRLDKREWVHEQYF
TRBV6-6	TRBJ2-1	TRBD2	16	NA	TGTGCCAGCAGTTACTCGGGGACTAGCCCATACAATGAGCAGTTCTTC	CASSYSGTSPYNEQFF
TRBV28	TRBJ1-1	NA	12	NA	TGTGCCAGCATTCACGGCGGATTAGAAGCTTTCTTT	CASIHGGLEAFF